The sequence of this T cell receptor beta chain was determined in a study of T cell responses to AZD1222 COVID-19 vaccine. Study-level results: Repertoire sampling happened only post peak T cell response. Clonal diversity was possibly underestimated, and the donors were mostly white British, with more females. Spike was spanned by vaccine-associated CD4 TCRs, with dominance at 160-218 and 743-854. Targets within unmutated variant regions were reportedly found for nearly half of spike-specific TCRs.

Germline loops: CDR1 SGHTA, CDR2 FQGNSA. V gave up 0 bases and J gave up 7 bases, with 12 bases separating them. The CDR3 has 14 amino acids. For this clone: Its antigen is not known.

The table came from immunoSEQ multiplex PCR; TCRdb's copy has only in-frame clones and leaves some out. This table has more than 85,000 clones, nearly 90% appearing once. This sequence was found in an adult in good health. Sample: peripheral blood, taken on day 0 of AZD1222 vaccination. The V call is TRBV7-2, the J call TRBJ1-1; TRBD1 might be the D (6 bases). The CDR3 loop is CASSLAGGTLEAFF. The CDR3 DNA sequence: TGTGCCAGCAGCTTAGCGGGGGGGACACTTGAAGCTTTCTTT.